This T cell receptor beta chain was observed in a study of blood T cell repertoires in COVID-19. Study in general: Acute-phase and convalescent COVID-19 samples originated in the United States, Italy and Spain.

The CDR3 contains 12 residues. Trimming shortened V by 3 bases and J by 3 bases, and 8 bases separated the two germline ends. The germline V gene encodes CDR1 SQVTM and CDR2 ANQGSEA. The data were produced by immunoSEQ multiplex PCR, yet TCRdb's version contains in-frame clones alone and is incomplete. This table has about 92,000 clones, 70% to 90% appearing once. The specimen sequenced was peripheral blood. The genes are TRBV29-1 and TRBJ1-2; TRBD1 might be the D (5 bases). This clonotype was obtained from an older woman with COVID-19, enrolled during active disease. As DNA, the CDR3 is TGCAGCGTTGACCAGGGCGACTATGGCTACACCTTC. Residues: CSVDQGDYGYTF.